The subject of this entry is one TCR beta chain. The antigen is undetermined. The data were obtained in a study of T-cell memory formation after mild COVID-19. Findings and caveats of the study: Later expanders leaned toward CD4+, whereas clones contracting from day 15 to 85 were balanced CD4/CD8. Proof of SARS-CoV-2 specificity was absent for the second-wave clones that crested on day 37. Pre-infection memory showed some responding clones, and this suggested that cross-reactive memory joined.

Germline-derived CDR1 and CDR2 are LNHNV and YYDKDF (reference sequence). The CDR3 is made up of 13 amino acids. Trimming pared 5 bases from V and 4 bases from J, leaving 11 bases between. TCR alpha and TCR beta cDNA libraries carrying sample barcodes and UMIs came from 5'RACE with constant-segment primers. A single record per CDR3 protein comes from TCRdb applying MiXCR to the 5' RACE reads. The sample records a few hundred thousand distinct CDR3 sequences, about 16% being singletons. This chain links TRBV15 with TRBJ2-5, with a tentative D call TRBD1 (6 bases). The TCR was taken from a man younger than 35 who had mild COVID-19 (a few samples of this study predate the infection). Cell type and time point are not known. Sample: PBMCs or a T cell subset sorted from them (not recorded which). This CDR3 is CATSDRYTETQYF. Written as DNA, the CDR3 is TGTGCCACCAGCGACAGGTATACAGAGACCCAGTACTTC.